This record looks at one T cell receptor (beta chain) sequence and its context. Its target is not known. The entry originates in a study of T cell repertoires in cytomegalovirus infection. V was clipped by 4 bases and J by 0 bases, with 13 bases between them. This CDR3 contains 15 residues. Germline V gene data show CDR1 as LNHDA and CDR2 as SQIVND (reference sequence). Study-level results: There were HLA-C-restricted CMV-specific TCR beta clonotypes dominating the ex vivo response.

From the reads, TCRdb called clonotypes with MiXCR, one entry per CDR3 protein. The sample has hundreds of thousands of distinct CDR3 sequences; approximately 24% are singletons. The sequencing sample was made of CD8+ T cells from PBMCs. The chain couples TRBV19 to TRBJ2-7; tentatively, D is TRBD1 (6 bases). This TCR derives from a human donor in good health (CMV status not recorded). Some clones in this sample may be carry-over from other donors' samples. The CDR3 nucleotides read TGTGCCAGTAGTAAAGGGACACCGCTCTCCTACGAGCAGTACTTC. Protein: CASSKGTPLSYEQYF.